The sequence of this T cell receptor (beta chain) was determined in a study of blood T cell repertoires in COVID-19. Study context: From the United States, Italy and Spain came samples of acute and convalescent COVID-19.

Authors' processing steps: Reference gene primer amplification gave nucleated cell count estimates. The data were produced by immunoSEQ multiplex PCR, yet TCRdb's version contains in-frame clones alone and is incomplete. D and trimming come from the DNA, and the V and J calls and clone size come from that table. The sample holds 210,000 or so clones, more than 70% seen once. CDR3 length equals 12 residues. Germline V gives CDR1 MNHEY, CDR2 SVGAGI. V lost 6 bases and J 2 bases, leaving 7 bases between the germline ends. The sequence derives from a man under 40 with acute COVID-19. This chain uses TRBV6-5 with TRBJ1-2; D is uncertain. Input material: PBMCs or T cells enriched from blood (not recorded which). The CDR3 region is CASSEQNYGYTF. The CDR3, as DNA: TGTGCCAGCAGCGAGCAAAACTATGGCTACACCTTC.